The TCR beta chain described here comes from a study of shared clonotypes between healthy human individuals (dated by TCRdb to about 2020). At the level of the whole study: A few men and two women, aged 18 to 49 years, made up the cohort. For each donor, CD4 naive and CD4 memory were each given three plates, CD8 naive was given two plates, and CD8 memory was given one plate. The study deeply sequenced blood TCR repertoires of about five healthy adults to estimate repertoire size and the extent of clonotype sharing between individuals. To increase sequencing depth and limit assay-specific biases, different laboratories used diverse techniques to prepare libraries and sequence TCR repertoires. Between about 0.94 and 8.9 billion PBMCs per donor were obtained by leukapheresis.

TCR CDR3 regions were amplified from genomic DNA by multiplex PCR using the deep immunoSEQ assay. For each cell subset, the extracted genomic DNA was distributed evenly across all wells of several immunoSEQ 96-well plates, and each plate served as one replicate. For sorted subsets, each replicate PCR was loaded with approximately 190 ng genomic DNA, equivalent to some 31,000 T cell genomes. Purified libraries were measured with a Qubit 3.0 fluorometer, size-checked on a Bioanalyzer 2100, and measured again with the KAPA Library Quantification kit. A separate single-read 150-cycle Illumina NextSeq 550 flow cell was used to sequence each immunoSEQ 96-well plate. As for how the authors treated the data: Because the immunoSEQ output included only junctional sequences and no quality scores, the filtering could not be the same as the filtering used for full-length reads. Sequences were annotated with PyIR, a Python wrapper for IgBLAST v1.9, using IMGT germline references to assign V/J genes and CDR3. Reads with weak V/J assignments (E-value above 1e-6), missing CDR3, stop codons, out-of-frame junctions, or ambiguous translated residues were removed. V3J clonotypes were defined as sequences sharing an identical inferred V gene, J gene, and CDR3 amino acid sequence. Percentage overlap between repertoires was calculated by dividing the number of shared unique clonotypes by the size of the smaller repertoire. Three approaches were used to assess repertoire richness: RTK rarefaction, the Chao1 estimator, and Recon v2.1 estimates of unobserved clonotypes. For all TCRbeta clonotypes obtained by the gDNA method from a few donors, generation probabilities were computed with OLGA. TCRdb took this table from immuneACCESS and kept in-frame rearrangements with V and J called. Such tables lack part of the clones; where checked against another copy, unresolved V genes explain under half of the gap, and the rest is unexplained. V and J calls plus clone size are reproduced from that table; the DNA served to infer D and trimming. The sample table lists around 100,000 clones, 67% of them with a count of one. In total, the top ten clones hold roughly 43% of the sample.

Points on this clone: Its recognized antigen is unknown. No much larger clone is present one base from it, and per-base qualities are unavailable.

Overall results and qualifications from the work: Based on pairwise subsampling, the degree of clonotype sharing among donors was expected to be affected by sequencing depth. Larger estimated clonotype richness was generally found for naive subsets than for memory subsets. Sampling was restricted to blood, and TCR repertoires in tissues likely differ from the TCR repertoires found in blood. The small number of donors limited the genetic and exposure-history diversity represented. When a few donors were compared, the shared fraction of clonotypes was about 5.5% for naive CD4, around 3.5% for naive CD8, 2.3% for memory CD4, and 0.35% to 0.4% for memory CD8. Clonotypes shared by all four sorted-subset donors showed higher generation probabilities than non-shared clonotypes. Rarefaction of sorted-subset datasets indicated incomplete sequencing despite the large sequencing depth.

From the cysteine up to the phenylalanine, the CDR3 has a length of 15 residues. CDR3 DNA is the only sequence kept; it has 45 bases, read in frame from the first base. CDR1 and CDR2 were assigned from the germline V gene as SGHRS and YFSETQ. V is cut by 2 bases and J by 10 bases, and the space between the germline ends is 22 bases. The donors were healthy, HIV-negative adults who had no recently reported acute infections or vaccinations. Every donor was a Caucasian adult residing in Nashville, Tennessee, USA. The CD8 memory samples were a combination of magnetically selected CD45RO+ cells and CCR7-negative CD45RA+ effector memory (TemRA) cells. After blood collection by leukapheresis, PBMCs were isolated using Ficoll-Histopaque density gradient centrifugation and then cryopreserved in the vapor phase of liquid nitrogen. Analytical flow cytometry was used to check the purity and quantity of each magnetically sorted T cell population. Genomic DNA was isolated from each sorted fraction and quantified by UV absorbance on a Nanodrop 2000c.

This receptor was taken from a man in his thirties or forties in good health. Here the chain combines TRBV5-1 and TRBJ2-7, with the D segment possibly TRBD1 or TRBD2, each aligning over 6 bases. Sequenced: memory CD8+ T cells sorted from blood. What this sample's cell subset or site label stands for: CD45RO+ cells pooled with CCR7-negative TemRA cells. This receptor carries the CDR3 CASSLNLGGITPQYF. The DNA sequence follows: TGCGCCAGCAGCTTAAACCTAGGGGGGATCACCCCTCAGTACTTC.